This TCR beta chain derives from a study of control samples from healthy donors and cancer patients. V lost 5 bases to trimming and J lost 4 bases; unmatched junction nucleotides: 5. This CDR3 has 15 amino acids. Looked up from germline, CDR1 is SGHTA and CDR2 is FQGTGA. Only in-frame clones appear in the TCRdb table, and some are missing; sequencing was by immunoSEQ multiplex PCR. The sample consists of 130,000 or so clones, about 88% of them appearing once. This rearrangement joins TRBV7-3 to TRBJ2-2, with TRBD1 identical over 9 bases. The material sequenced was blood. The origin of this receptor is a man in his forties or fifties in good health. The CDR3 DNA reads TGTGCCAGCAGCCCTAGGACAGGGGTCACCGGGGAGCTGTTTTTT. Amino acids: CASSPRTGVTGELFF.